This TCR beta chain was captured in a study of sequential checkpoint blockade in melanoma. Study-wide background: Maintenance nivolumab came after either treatment sequence.

Study-wide results and caveats: For nivolumab-first patients, baseline tumor clonality was associated with response.

Noted treatment: randomized to nivolumab then ipilimumab (arm A) or the reverse (arm B). Remarks on this clone: The antigen is not known.

Generated by immunoSEQ multiplex PCR, the TCRdb table keeps only in-frame clones and is missing some. The sample consists of 13,000 or so clones, roughly 24% of them appearing once. CDR3 length: 15 residues. Germline lookup yields CDR1 LNHNV and CDR2 YYDKDF (reference sequence). Between the trimmed V and J ends, which lost 1 base and 7 bases, there was a span of 16 bases. This material consisted of tumor tissue (inferred from file names), taken from a patient given nivolumab and ipilimumab in sequence. The TCR originated in a human donor with melanoma. The rearrangement uses TRBV15 and TRBJ1-2, with a tentative D call TRBD1 (5 bases). CDR3 nucleotides: TGTGCCACCAGCAGAGGAAGGCAGGGCTTATCTGGCTACACCTTC. Translating gives CATSRGRQGLSGYTF.